This passage covers 4 T cell receptor beta chains from one sample sequenced in a study of cytomegalovirus exposure and HLA in healthy donors. TCRdb's table, derived via immunoSEQ multiplex PCR, lists solely in-frame clones and lacks some. The sample lists tens of thousands of clones; about 89% were seen once. Source material: PBMCs. Receptors were obtained from a woman aged 18-29 years in good health and CMV-seronegative.

This clone was seen more than once but under ten times. The V and J genes are TRBV5-4 and TRBJ2-7; D uncertain. Germline values: CDR1 SGHNT, CDR2 YYREEE (reference sequence). The V gene lost 0 bases and the J gene lost 0 bases, with 7 bases spanning the gap. This CDR3 region has 14 residues. The CDR3 protein is CASSLVSSSYEQYF. CDR3 nucleotides: TGTGCCAGCAGCTTGGTTTCTAGCTCCTACGAGCAGTACTTC.

CDR3 amino acids: CASTIYLGTNSYEQYF. The CDR3 DNA is TGTGCCAGCACCATTTACTTGGGGACAAACTCCTACGAGCAGTACTTC. The J gene is TRBJ2-7, the V gene TRBV28, with D possibly being TRBD1 (6 bases). The germline V gene encodes CDR1 MDHEN and CDR2 SYDVKM. The length of the CDR3 is 16 residues. V was shortened by 7 bases and J by 0 bases, with 19 bases between the two germline ends.

V gene TRBV29-1 combines with J gene TRBJ1-2; D unresolved. The CDR3 contains 16 residues. V gave up 3 bases and J gave up 1 base, with 18 bases separating them. CDR1 and CDR2 from the germline V gene are SQVTM and ANQGSEA. In nucleotides, the CDR3 is TGCAGCGTTGACCGGGGATTACCACCTTTTAACTATGGCTACACCTTC. It is translated as CSVDRGLPPFNYGYTF.

The chain has TRBV5-6 and TRBJ1-1; TRBD1 might be the D (5 bases). The CDR3 contains 14 residues. V lost 6 bases and J lost 1, with 13 bases in between. The germline CDR1 and CDR2 sequences are SGHDT and YYEEEE. CDR3 residues: CASIPQGGNTEAFF. The CDR3 nucleotides read TGTGCCAGCATCCCCCAGGGTGGGAACACTGAAGCTTTCTTT.